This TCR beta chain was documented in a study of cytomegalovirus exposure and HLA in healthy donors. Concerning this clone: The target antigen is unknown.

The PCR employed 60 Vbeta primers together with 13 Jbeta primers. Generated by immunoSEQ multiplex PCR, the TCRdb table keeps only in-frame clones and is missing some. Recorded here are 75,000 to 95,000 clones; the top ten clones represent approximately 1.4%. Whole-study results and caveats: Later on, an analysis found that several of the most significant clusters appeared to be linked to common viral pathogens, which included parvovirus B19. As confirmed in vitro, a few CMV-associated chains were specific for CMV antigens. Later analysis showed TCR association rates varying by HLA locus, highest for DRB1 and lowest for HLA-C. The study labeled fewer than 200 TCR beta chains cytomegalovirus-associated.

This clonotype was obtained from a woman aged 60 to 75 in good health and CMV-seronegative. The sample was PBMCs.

The CDR3 DNA reads TGTGCCAGCAGTTTCCGTCTAGCGGGGCTCGATGAGCAGTTCTTC. Amino acids: CASSFRLAGLDEQFF. The V and J genes are TRBV28 and TRBJ2-1; 9 positions match TRBD2. Germline V lookup: CDR1 MDHEN, CDR2 SYDVKM. V lost 3 bases to trimming and J lost 8 bases; unmatched junction nucleotides: 8. This CDR3 region has 15 residues. Variable domain in full (rest from reference TRBV28 and TRBJ2-1): DVKVTQSSRYLVKRTGEKVFLECVQDMDHENMFWYRQDPGLGLRLIYFSYDVKMKEKGDIPEGYSVSREKKERFSLILESASTNQTSMYLCASSFRLAGLDEQFFGPGTRLTVL.